The clone carrying this T cell receptor (beta chain) was observed many times. This sample stems from a study of T cells of healthy individuals. The CDR3 length is 13 residues. V lost 6 bases and J lost 6, with 12 bases in between. In germline, CDR1 is WSHSY, CDR2 SAAADI. TCRdb ran MiXCR on the 5' RACE reads and lists one entry per CDR3 protein. The sample includes fewer than 75,000 distinct CDR3 sequences, around 15% seen only once; the top ten take approximately 4.7%. This chain links TRBV10-2 with TRBJ1-5; D perhaps matches TRBD1 (6 bases). The receptor's source is a human donor in good health. CDR3 sequence: CASRSRGGQPQHF. CDR3 bases: TGCGCCAGCAGGTCCAGGGGAGGTCAGCCCCAGCATTTT.